Listed below are T cell receptor beta chains from one sample, sequenced in a study of vaccination and CD4 T cells after COVID-19. What these receptors recognize is not known. TCRdb passed the PCR reads through MiXCR, listing each CDR3 protein once. The sample holds roughly 26,000 distinct CDR3 sequences, approximately 40% seen once. This sample comprised CD4+ T cells from blood, cultured in vitro, obtained about 7 months after SARS-CoV-2 vaccination. Receptors were obtained from a human donor who had recovered from COVID-19. The CDR3 runs from the conserved cysteine through the conserved F or W. D genes are given only for firm matches. Part of the rows lack a size; the others show once, few, many or a class for expanded clones.

- | TRBJ1-6 | - | TRBV5-1 | TGCGCCAGCAGCTTGGGTGGGGGGTCGCATTCACCCCTCCACTTT | CASSLGGGSHSPLHF
few | TRBJ1-1 | - | TRBV20-1 | TGCAGTGCTAGGGATAGCATGAACACTGAAGCTTTCTTT | CSARDSMNTEAFF
few | TRBJ2-3 | TRBD1 | TRBV15 | TGTGCCACCAGCAGACCCCTGGGACAGGGGACGGGAATGGCGCAGTATTTT | CATSRPLGQGTGMAQYF
few | TRBJ2-5 | - | TRBV10-3 | TGTGCCATCACCATATCCCCCCAAGAGACCCAGTACTTC | CAITISPQETQYF
few | TRBJ1-5 | TRBD1 | TRBV28 | TGTGCCAGCAGTTCCCCGGGGACAGGGGAGCAGCCCCAGCATTTT | CASSSPGTGEQPQHF
- | TRBJ2-5 | TRBD2 | TRBV15 | TGTGCCACCGGGGCTTCAATTAGCGGGAGTTCTCGAGAGACCCAGTACTTC | CATGASISGSSRETQYF
few | TRBJ2-6 | - | TRBV6-2/TRBV6-3 | TGTGCCAGCAGTTACACATCGGGCTCTGGGGCCAACGTCCTGACTTTC | CASSYTSGSGANVLTF
- | TRBJ2-1 | TRBD2 | TRBV25-1 | TGTGCCAGCAGTGAAATGACGGGGGGAAATGAGCAGTTCTTC | CASSEMTGGNEQFF
- | TRBJ2-1 | - | TRBV27 | TGTGCCAGCAGTCGTGCGGGGAATGAGCAGTTCTTC | CASSRAGNEQFF
- | TRBJ2-5 | TRBD1 | TRBV28 | TGTGCCAGCAGTCCCCCGGGACAGGGGTGGGAGACCCAGTACTTC | CASSPPGQGWETQYF
- | TRBJ1-2 | TRBD1 | TRBV19 | TGTGCCAGTAATCCGACAGGGGAAGGTTATGGCTACACCTTC | CASNPTGEGYGYTF
few | TRBJ1-1 | - | TRBV7-3 | TGTGCCAGCAGCGAGGGGGTGACGGATTTGCACACTGAAGCTTTCTTT | CASSEGVTDLHTEAFF
- | TRBJ1-1 | TRBD1 | TRBV19 | TGTGCCAGTAGTATAGATCCTAGACAGGGGAAAGCTTTCTTT | CASSIDPRQGKAFF
- | TRBJ2-3 | TRBD2 | TRBV15 | TGTGCCACCAGCGGGACTAGCGGTTATACGCAGTATTTT | CATSGTSGYTQYF
few | TRBJ2-7 | - | TRBV7-9 | TGTGCCAGCAGCCCCCCGACTGGTCTCTACGAGCAGTACTTC | CASSPPTGLYEQYF
- | TRBJ2-3 | TRBD2 | TRBV28 | TGTGCCAGCAGTTCCTCTAGCGGTACTAGCACAGATACGCAGTATTTT | CASSSSSGTSTDTQYF
- | TRBJ2-1 | TRBD2 | TRBV19 | TGTGCCAGTGGGACTAGCGGCCAGGTCAGGCAGTTCTTC | CASGTSGQVRQFF
medium-sized | TRBJ1-5 | - | TRBV21-1 | TGTGCCAGCAGCAGGGGAGGGAGGGACCAGCCCCAGCATTTT | CASSRGGRDQPQHF